The sequence of this TCR beta chain was determined in a study of blood T cell repertoires in COVID-19. At the level of the study: The origin of the acute and convalescent COVID-19 samples was the United States, Italy and Spain. T cells, B-cell-depleted T cells, or PBMCs provided the cDNA or gDNA that served as material.

Authors' methods: Reference gene primer amplification yielded estimated nucleated cell counts. Clones were sequenced by immunoSEQ multiplex PCR, and TCRdb holds only the in-frame ones, with some missing. V, J and clone size reflect that table, while D and trimming were determined from the DNA. The sample lists approximately 170,000 clones; about 83% were seen once. This sequence originates from a man in his 70s who had recovered from COVID-19. The sequencing sample was made of peripheral blood.

CDR3 loop: CAISESPGETQYF. CDR3 DNA: TGTGCCATCAGTGAATCACCAGGGGAAACGCAGTATTTT. This chain uses TRBV10-3 with TRBJ2-3; tentatively, D is TRBD1 (6 bases). The V end was cut by 3 bases, the J end by 9 bases, with 13 bases between. The CDR3 contains 13 residues. Germline CDR1 ENHRY, CDR2 SYGVKD.